A selection of T cell receptor beta chains follows, all from one sample in a study of shared clonotypes between healthy human individuals. The data were produced by immunoSEQ multiplex PCR, yet TCRdb's version contains in-frame clones alone and is incomplete. Found here are about 2 million clones, 85% to 95% of them singletons; the top ten hold more than 0.1%. Sequenced input: naive CD4+ T cells sorted from blood. The receptors originated from a man aged 18 to 35 in good health. The CDR3 runs from the conserved cysteine through the conserved F or W. The D gene is left open where the match is weak. Part of the rows lack a size; the others show once, few, many or a class for expanded clones.

V: TRBV5-1; D: .; size: .; J: TRBJ1-6; DNA: TGCGCCAGCAGCGCACAGGGCTATAATTCACCCCTCCACTTT; CDR3: CASSAQGYNSPLHF
V: TRBV10-3; D: TRBD1; size: .; J: TRBJ1-2; DNA: TGTGCCTCTAGAGGAGCCGACAGGGCCTATGGCTACACCTTC; CDR3: CASRGADRAYGYTF
V: TRBV2; D: .; size: .; J: TRBJ2-3; DNA: TGTGCCAGCAGTCGAGCTGGAGCAGATACGCAGTATTTT; CDR3: CASSRAGADTQYF
V: TRBV11-2; D: .; size: .; J: TRBJ1-2; DNA: TGTGCCAGCAGCTCAAACGGGGGCCAGGGCTACACCTTC; CDR3: CASSSNGGQGYTF
V: TRBV5-1; D: .; size: .; J: TRBJ2-7; DNA: TGCGCCAGCAGCCCGTCCAGGGTCTACGAGCAGTACTTC; CDR3: CASSPSRVYEQYF
V: TRBV2; D: TRBD1; size: .; J: TRBJ1-2; DNA: TGTGCCAGCAGTGGGACAGGGAGCTATGGCTACACCTTC; CDR3: CASSGTGSYGYTF
V: TRBV29-1; D: TRBD1; size: .; J: TRBJ2-3; DNA: TGCAGCGTTGGGACAGGGGGCCGAGATACGCAGTATTTT; CDR3: CSVGTGGRDTQYF
V: TRBV27; D: TRBD1; size: .; J: TRBJ2-5; DNA: TGTGCCAGCAGTCCTACAGGGGTTGGGACCCAGTACTTC; CDR3: CASSPTGVGTQYF
V: TRBV30; D: TRBD2; size: .; J: TRBJ2-2; DNA: TGTGCCTGGCTTACAACTAGCGGGAGAGGCGGGGAGCTGTTTTTT; CDR3: CAWLTTSGRGGELFF
V: TRBV28; D: .; size: .; J: TRBJ1-2; DNA: TGTGCCAGCAGTTTAACACCCCGAGGCTATGGCTACACCTTC; CDR3: CASSLTPRGYGYTF
V: TRBV28; D: TRBD1; size: .; J: TRBJ2-2; DNA: TGTGCCAGCAGTTCAGAGGACAGGGGGAACACCGGGGAGCTGTTTTTT; CDR3: CASSSEDRGNTGELFF
V: TRBV6-1; D: TRBD1; size: .; J: TRBJ2-7; DNA: TGTGCCTCCCGAGGGACAGGGATCTCCTACGAGCAGTACTTC; CDR3: CASRGTGISYEQYF
V: TRBV23-1; D: .; size: once; J: TRBJ2-5; DNA: TGCGCCAGCAGATCGACACTCCAAGAGACCCAGTACTTC; CDR3: CASRSTLQETQYF
V: TRBV28; D: .; size: .; J: TRBJ2-7; DNA: TGTGCCAGCAGTCTCACACCTCTTCGGACCTACGAGCAGTACTTC; CDR3: CASSLTPLRTYEQYF
V: TRBV10-3; D: .; size: .; J: TRBJ2-5; DNA: TGTGCCATCAGTGAATCGCAGGCTAGAGAGACCCAGTACTTC; CDR3: CAISESQARETQYF
V: TRBV5-1; D: TRBD1; size: .; J: TRBJ1-3; DNA: TGCGCCAGCAGCCCTGGGGACAGCCGTGGAAACACCATATATTTT; CDR3: CASSPGDSRGNTIYF
V: TRBV6-5; D: TRBD1; size: .; J: TRBJ1-2; DNA: TGTGCCAGCAGGCAGGGGGGAGAAGGCTACACCTTC; CDR3: CASRQGGEGYTF
V: TRBV4-3; D: TRBD1; size: .; J: TRBJ1-4; DNA: TGCGCCAGCAGCCAAGAGGGACAGGGAGTTGGTGAAAAACTGTTTTTT; CDR3: CASSQEGQGVGEKLFF
V: TRBV6-6; D: .; size: .; J: TRBJ1-3; DNA: TGTGCCAGCAGCGCAACAGGGAATGGAAACACCATATATTTT; CDR3: CASSATGNGNTIYF
V: TRBV5-6; D: .; size: .; J: TRBJ1-4; DNA: TGTGCCAGCAGCCCGGGGGCGAAATTTAATGAAAAACTGTTTTTT; CDR3: CASSPGAKFNEKLFF
V: TRBV5-3; D: TRBD2; size: .; J: TRBJ2-3; DNA: TGTGCTTCACCGGGGCTGGGGAAGCGGGGTACAGATACGCAGTATTTT; CDR3: CASPGLGKRGTDTQYF
V: TRBV2; D: .; size: .; J: TRBJ1-3; DNA: TGTGCCAGCGGGGCCGCACGGACCTCTGGAAACACCATATATTTT; CDR3: CASGAARTSGNTIYF
V: TRBV4-1; D: TRBD1; size: .; J: TRBJ1-2; DNA: TGCGCCAGCAGGTCGGTCGGACAGGGTAAGGGCTACACCTTC; CDR3: CASRSVGQGKGYTF
V: TRBV30; D: .; size: .; J: TRBJ2-2; DNA: TGTGCCTGCCAGCCCGGGACAAAGAACGGGGAGCTGTTTTTT; CDR3: CACQPGTKNGELFF
V: TRBV18; D: TRBD1; size: .; J: TRBJ1-2; DNA: TGTGCCAGCTCACCTGAAGGACAGGTTAGCTATGGCTACACCTTC; CDR3: CASSPEGQVSYGYTF
V: TRBV5-1; D: .; size: .; J: TRBJ2-1; DNA: TGCGCCAGCAGCTTGGACGGAAGCTCCTACAATGAGCAGTTCTTC; CDR3: CASSLDGSSYNEQFF
V: TRBV28; D: .; size: .; J: TRBJ2-3; DNA: TGTGCCAGCAGTTTAGGTTTCCCGAGGGGCACAGATACGCAGTATTTT; CDR3: CASSLGFPRGTDTQYF
V: TRBV9; D: .; size: .; J: TRBJ1-6; DNA: TGTGCCAGCAGCGCCCTTAATTCACCCCTCCACTTT; CDR3: CASSALNSPLHF
V: TRBV6-5; D: .; size: .; J: TRBJ1-1; DNA: TGTGCCAGCAGCTCCGTCGAAACGAACACTGAAGCTTTCTTT; CDR3: CASSSVETNTEAFF
V: TRBV5-1; D: TRBD1; size: .; J: TRBJ2-7; DNA: TGCGCCAGCAGCTTACAAGGACAGGGACAGGGCGAGCAGTACTTC; CDR3: CASSLQGQGQGEQYF
V: TRBV19; D: .; size: .; J: TRBJ1-4; DNA: TGTGCCAGTAGTAGAGACCGGGTCTCTAATGAAAAACTGTTTTTT; CDR3: CASSRDRVSNEKLFF
V: TRBV27; D: .; size: .; J: TRBJ2-3; DNA: TGTGCCAGCAGTCCCTGGACAACTAGCACAGATACGCAGTATTTT; CDR3: CASSPWTTSTDTQYF
V: TRBV2; D: .; size: .; J: TRBJ1-1; DNA: TGTGCCAGCAGTGAAGTACAGACTGAAGCTTTCTTT; CDR3: CASSEVQTEAFF
V: TRBV6-6; D: TRBD2; size: once; J: TRBJ2-2; DNA: TGTGCCACCGATAGCGGGAGGGCCGGTACCGGGGAGCTGTTTTTT; CDR3: CATDSGRAGTGELFF
V: TRBV6-1; D: TRBD1; size: .; J: TRBJ1-5; DNA: TGTGCCAGCAGTGGGGACCAGGGGGTTTATCAGCCCCAGCATTTT; CDR3: CASSGDQGVYQPQHF
V: TRBV11-2; D: TRBD1; size: .; J: TRBJ1-6; DNA: TGTGCCAGCAGCCCGAGAGGGACAGGAGATTATTCACCCCTCCACTTT; CDR3: CASSPRGTGDYSPLHF
V: TRBV2; D: TRBD1; size: .; J: TRBJ2-5; DNA: TGTGCCAGCAGTGAACCTAAGACAGGGGGGGCAGAGACCCAGTACTTC; CDR3: CASSEPKTGGAETQYF
V: TRBV7-9; D: TRBD1; size: .; J: TRBJ1-4; DNA: TGTGCCAGCAGCCGGGACAGGCTCAATGAAAAACTGTTTTTT; CDR3: CASSRDRLNEKLFF
V: TRBV7-8; D: .; size: .; J: TRBJ2-3; DNA: TGTGCCAGCAGCCCGATGGAAACGCAGTATTTT; CDR3: CASSPMETQYF
V: TRBV7-9; D: .; size: .; J: TRBJ1-2; DNA: TGTGCCAGCAGCCCCGGTAGAATCTATGGCTACACCTTC; CDR3: CASSPGRIYGYTF
V: TRBV5-1; D: .; size: .; J: TRBJ2-7; DNA: TGCGCCAGCAGCCCCAGGGAAACCTACGAGCAGTACTTC; CDR3: CASSPRETYEQYF
V: TRBV5-4; D: TRBD1; size: .; J: TRBJ2-2; DNA: TGTGCCAGCAGCACAACCTCGGGACAGGGGGCGCTTGCGGCGACCGGGGAGCTGTTTTTT; CDR3: CASSTTSGQGALAATGELFF
V: TRBV5-4; D: TRBD1; size: .; J: TRBJ1-1; DNA: TGTGCCAGCAGCTTCCCGGGACAGCTGAACACTGAAGCTTTCTTT; CDR3: CASSFPGQLNTEAFF
V: TRBV2; D: .; size: .; J: TRBJ2-2; DNA: TGTGCCATCAGAGCAGAAATCACCGGGGAGCTGTTTTTT; CDR3: CAIRAEITGELFF
V: TRBV5-4; D: TRBD1; size: .; J: TRBJ1-5; DNA: TGTGCCAGCAGCTACCTTCCGGGACAGGGACCCTTTTATAGCAATCAGCCCCAGCATTTT; CDR3: CASSYLPGQGPFYSNQPQHF
V: TRBV5-4; D: .; size: .; J: TRBJ1-6; DNA: TGTGCCAGCAGTCAGGATAATTCACCCCTCCACTTT; CDR3: CASSQDNSPLHF
V: TRBV5-4; D: .; size: .; J: TRBJ2-2; DNA: TGTGCCAGCAGCTTGTCAGGCTCGAACACCGGGGAGCTGTTTTTT; CDR3: CASSLSGSNTGELFF
V: TRBV7-6; D: TRBD1; size: .; J: TRBJ1-1; DNA: TGTGCCAGCAGCCCCCTCCGCCGGACAGGGCCCACTGAAGCTTTCTTT; CDR3: CASSPLRRTGPTEAFF
V: TRBV7-2; D: .; size: .; J: TRBJ2-1; DNA: TGTGCCAGCAGCTTAGGCAGATCCTACAATGAGCAGTTCTTC; CDR3: CASSLGRSYNEQFF
V: TRBV1; D: .; size: .; J: TRBJ2-3; DNA: TGCACCAGCAGCCATGGGACTAGCACAGATACGCAGTATTTT; CDR3: CTSSHGTSTDTQYF
V: TRBV11-2; D: TRBD2; size: .; J: TRBJ2-5; DNA: TGTGCCAGCAGCTTAGTGCCAGGACTAGCGGACCCTGAAGAGACCCAGTACTTC; CDR3: CASSLVPGLADPEETQYF